The 24 T cell receptor beta chains below were found in one sample sequenced in a study of OX40 agonist ivuxolimab in advanced cancers. Data came from immunoSEQ multiplex PCR; TCRdb stores just in-frame clones and leaves some out. There are approximately 15,000 clones in the sample; more than 70% occur only once, and around 0.7% lies in the top ten. Sequenced material: CD4+ or CD8+ T cells sorted from blood, taken in a trial of the OX40 agonist ivuxolimab. Source of these receptors: an adult with an advanced solid tumor such as melanoma, head and neck, liver or kidney cancer.

The gene calls are TRBV6-6 and TRBJ1-1, with TRBD1 as a possible D gene (6 bases). The CDR3 sequence is 14 residues long. Trimming shortened V by 5 bases and J by 5 bases, and 15 bases separated the two germline ends. Germline V gives CDR1 MNHNY, CDR2 SVGAGI (reference sequence). This CDR3 is CASSNRQAGTEAFF. As DNA, the CDR3 is TGTGCCAGCAGTAACAGACAGGCGGGGACTGAAGCTTTCTTT.

The rearrangement uses TRBV18 and TRBJ2-7, with a tentative D call TRBD2 (5 bases). V was shortened by 1 base and J by 2 bases, with 12 bases between the two germline ends. CDR1 is KGHSH and CDR2 is LQKENI in the germline V gene. CDR3 length equals 15 residues. The CDR3 loop is CASSPLSGKAYEQYF. CDR3 nucleotide sequence: TGTGCCAGCTCACCACTTTCGGGAAAAGCCTACGAGCAGTACTTC.

This chain uses TRBV5-4 with TRBJ2-7, with TRBD2 matching over 12 bases. From germline, CDR1 is SGHNT and CDR2 YYREEE (reference sequence). The length of the CDR3 is 15 residues. The V segment lost 4 bases and the J segment 5 bases; nucleotides outside the gene matches: 7. As DNA, the CDR3 is TGTGCCAGCAGCGTCCGGACTAGCGGGATGCACGAGCAGTACTTC. This encodes CASSVRTSGMHEQYF.

This clone showed up just a few times. V is TRBV6-5 and J is TRBJ2-2, with 11 bases aligning to TRBD2. Germline loops: CDR1 MNHEY, CDR2 SVGAGI. The V and J ends lost 8 bases and 8 bases, in that order; junction bases with no gene match: 7. The CDR3 has 14 amino acids. CDR3 coding DNA: TGTGCCAGCTCAAACCGACTAGCGGGAGGGGAGCTGTTTTTT. Translating it yields CASSNRLAGGELFF.

The rearrangement uses TRBV2 and TRBJ2-5, with 8 nucleotides matching TRBD1. The V gene's germline CDR1 is SNHLY and CDR2 FYNNEI. Unmatched junction bases numbered 6, after V lost 4 bases and J lost 5 bases. This CDR3 has 14 residues. The CDR3 reads CASSVSRGQETQYF. CDR3 DNA sequence: TGTGCCAGCAGTGTGTCCAGGGGGCAGGAGACCCAGTACTTC.

This sequence joins TRBV5-4 and TRBJ2-5; D remains ambiguous. Trimming pared 4 bases from V and 1 base from J, leaving 11 bases between. Looked up from germline, CDR1 is SGHNT and CDR2 is YYREEE (reference sequence). The CDR3 contains 14 residues. In DNA, the CDR3 is TGTGCCAGCAGCGCACCGGGCCCCCAAGAGACCCAGTACTTC. Translation gives CASSAPGPQETQYF.

This clone was detected a few times. The V call is TRBV30, the J call TRBJ1-5, with D uncertain. Germline CDR1 GTSNPN, CDR2 SVGIG (reference sequence). The CDR3 covers 15 residues. The ends were cut back, 2 bases at V and 5 bases at J, with 16 bases in the middle. The CDR3 nucleotides read TGTGCCTGGAGTTTCTTTGGCAGGCAGCATCAGCCCCAGCATTTT. This gives the protein CAWSFFGRQHQPQHF.

The chain recombines TRBV21-1 with TRBJ2-2; the DNA was not used to check the table's D call, TRBD1. TRBV21-1 is reported as a pseudogene. The CDR3 runs 17 residues. DNA of the CDR3: TGTGCCAGCAGGGCTTCTTTCTACACAGGCTTGACCGGGGAGCTGTTTTTT. The encoded protein is CASRASFYTGLTGELFF.

The J gene is TRBJ2-5, the V gene TRBV5-1, with D perhaps TRBD1 or TRBD2 (5 bases each). Between the trimmed V and J ends, which lost 1 base and 4 bases, there was a span of 11 bases. Per the germline V gene, CDR1 is SGHRS and CDR2 is YFSETQ. This CDR3 spans 14 amino acids. CDR3 loop: CASSLWGSGETQYF. CDR3 DNA sequence: TGCGCCAGCAGCTTGTGGGGGTCGGGAGAGACCCAGTACTTC.

The chain links TRBV27 to TRBJ2-1; no clear D gene. Germline V gene data show CDR1 as MNHEY and CDR2 as SMNVEV (reference sequence). V was shortened by 5 bases and J by 4 bases, with 12 bases between the two germline ends. This CDR3 contains 14 residues. The CDR3 region is CASSPRAIYNEQFF. In DNA form, the CDR3 reads TGTGCCAGCAGTCCCCGGGCAATATACAATGAGCAGTTCTTC.

V is TRBV11-3 and J is TRBJ2-3; 9 bases match TRBD1. CDR1 is SGHNT and CDR2 is YENEEA in the germline V gene. This CDR3 comprises 16 residues. Trimming took 5 bases from V and 2 from J; bases not matched to a gene: 8. The CDR3: CASSQGDRETTDTQYF. CDR3 DNA sequence: TGTGCCAGCAGCCAAGGGGACAGGGAGACCACAGATACGCAGTATTTT.

The chain links TRBV18 to TRBJ2-5, with 8 bases aligning to TRBD2. Trimming cost V 5 bases and J 1 base; bases outside gene matches: 3. The CDR3 runs 14 residues. Per the germline V gene, CDR1 is KGHSH and CDR2 is LQKENI. The CDR3 DNA reads as TGTGCCAGCTCAGCGGGGGGACCCCAAGAGACCCAGTACTTC. Amino acid sequence: CASSAGGPQETQYF. Filled out from reference TRBV18 and TRBJ2-5, the complete variable domain reads NAGVMQNPRHLVRRRGQEARLRCSPMKGHSHVYWYRQLPEEGLKFMVYLQKENIIDESGMPKERFSAEFPKEGPSILRIQQVVRGDSAAYFCASSAGGPQETQYFGPGTRLLVL.

For this clone: Other DNA variants within this sample encode the same CDR3. The chain employs TRBV6-4 and TRBJ2-1, with D uncertain. V was shortened by 0 bases and J by 3 bases, with 18 bases between the two germline ends. The germline CDR1 and CDR2 sequences are MRHNA and SNTAGT. This CDR3 has 18 residues. CDR3 sequence reads: CASSDSLSSNQYYNEQFF. The CDR3 coding sequence is TGTGCCAGCAGTGACTCTTTGAGCTCTAACCAATACTACAATGAGCAGTTCTTC.

V usage is TRBV25-1 and J usage is TRBJ2-3, with D hard to call. Germline lookup yields CDR1 MGHDK and CDR2 SYGVNS. V was shortened by 5 bases and J by 2 bases, with 5 bases between the two germline ends. The CDR3 is 12 amino acids. The CDR3 DNA reads as TGTGCCAGCAGTCCCTTCACAGATACGCAGTATTTT. Its translation is CASSPFTDTQYF.

The chain employs TRBV19 and TRBJ2-7; D possibly corresponds to TRBD2 (5 bases). The CDR3 totals 14 residues. Looked up from germline, CDR1 is LNHDA and CDR2 is SQIVND (reference sequence). V was pared by 2 bases and J by 3 bases, with 11 bases between. CDR3 in amino acids: CASSISGESYEQYF. CDR3 nucleotides: TGTGCCAGTAGTATATCCGGGGAGAGCTACGAGCAGTACTTC. The variable domain in full, with the rest retrieved from reference TRBV19 and TRBJ2-7, is DGGITQSPKYLFRKEGQNVTLSCEQNLNHDAMYWYRQDPGQGLRLIYYSQIVNDFQKGDIAEGYSVSREKKESFPLTVTSAQKNPTAFYLCASSISGESYEQYFGPGTRLTVT.

The rearrangement uses TRBV6-5 and TRBJ1-1; D ambiguous. Trimming took 6 bases from V and 3 from J, leaving 14 bases between them. The CDR3 consists of 14 residues. CDR1 and CDR2 (germline): MNHEY, SVGAGI. Written as DNA, the CDR3 is TGTGCCAGCAGCGACCGACCGGGTTACACTGAAGCTTTCTTT. It encodes CASSDRPGYTEAFF.

This clone occurred a few times. The CDR3 region has the DNA TGTGCCAGCAGTTTAACAGGGGGATCTAATTCACCCCTCCACTTT. Protein sequence: CASSLTGGSNSPLHF. This rearrangement joins TRBV27 to TRBJ1-6; 8 bases align to TRBD1. Unmatched junction bases numbered 3, after V lost 2 bases and J lost 6 bases. Germline lookup yields CDR1 MNHEY and CDR2 SMNVEV (reference sequence). The CDR3 loop spans 15 amino acids.

V and J are TRBV5-6 and TRBJ2-1; 10 nucleotides agree with TRBD2. Germline CDR1 is SGHDT and CDR2 is YYEEEE. This CDR3 has 16 residues. After removal of 2 bases from V and 7 bases from J, the junction contained 9 bases not matched to a gene. CDR3 nucleotide sequence: TGTGCCAGCAGCTTCCTAGGAGCGGGGGGGCGGAATGAGCAGTTCTTC. Encoded protein: CASSFLGAGGRNEQFF.

This clone was observed a few times. V and J are TRBV7-8 and TRBJ2-1; unclear D gene. The CDR3 consists of 13 residues. Trimming removed 5 bases from V and 0 bases from J, with 5 bases in between. The germline gives CDR1 SGHVS, CDR2 FQNEAQ. Here the CDR3 DNA reads TGTGCCAGCAGCACTCGCTCCTACAATGAGCAGTTCTTC. Protein sequence: CASSTRSYNEQFF.

The chain is built from TRBV18 and TRBJ1-5; 8 bases line up with TRBD1. The CDR3 has 15 residues. In germline, CDR1 is KGHSH, CDR2 LQKENI. After removal of 2 bases from V and 7 bases from J, the junction contained 7 bases not matched to a gene. The DNA for the CDR3 is TGTGCCAGCTCACCAGACAGGGGTGCAGGCCAGCCCCAGCATTTT. Its protein is CASSPDRGAGQPQHF.

The chain joins TRBV12-5 to TRBJ2-7, with D tentatively TRBD2 (6 bases). This CDR3 has 17 amino acids. The germline CDR1 and CDR2 sequences are LGHNT and FRNRAP. V was cut by 0 bases and J by 0 bases, with 15 bases left in between. The CDR3 bases are TGTGCTAGTGGTTTGGTACGAAGACTCGGGAGCTCCTACGAGCAGTACTTC. Residues: CASGLVRRLGSSYEQYF.

The chain recombines TRBV5-1 with TRBJ2-7, with D possibly being TRBD1 (5 bases). V lost 4 bases and J 2 bases, leaving 7 bases between the germline ends. Germline V CDR1 and CDR2: SGHRS, YFSETQ. The CDR3 loop spans 12 amino acids. The CDR3, as DNA: TGCGCCAGCAGCACAGGAGCCTACGAGCAGTACTTC. Its translation is CASSTGAYEQYF. Using reference TRBV5-1 and TRBJ2-7 for the parts outside the CDR3, the full variable domain is KAGVTQTPRYLIKTRGQQVTLSCSPISGHRSVSWYQQTPGQGLQFLFEYFSETQRNKGNFPGRFSGRQFSNSRSEMNVSTLELGDSALYLCASSTGAYEQYFGPGTRLTVT.

This clone has a single count. The V call is TRBV2, the J call TRBJ2-5; the match to TRBD2 covers 9 bases. Germline trimming cut 7 bases from V and 1 base from J; bases unmatched to any gene: 10. The CDR3 is 16 residues long. Germline lookup yields CDR1 SNHLY and CDR2 FYNNEI. The CDR3 nucleotides are TGTGCCAGCACCATTAGACTAGCGGCCTTCCAAGAGACCCAGTACTTC. It codes for CASTIRLAAFQETQYF.

The chain combines TRBV6-6 with TRBJ2-4; 7 bases fit TRBD1. Germline CDR1 reads MNHNY; CDR2 reads SVGAGI (reference sequence). The CDR3 spans 13 residues. V was pared by 3 bases and J by 14 bases, with 10 bases of the junction left unmatched. DNA of the CDR3: TGTGCCAGCAGTTATGCACAGGGGAAGAGCGAGTACTTC. Amino acid sequence: CASSYAQGKSEYF.